Described below is a single T cell receptor beta chain sequence and its context. Its cognate antigen is unknown. A much bigger clone sits one base away, suggesting this may be a read error. This specimen belongs to a study of blood T cells in healthy people across ages. Study outcomes and limitations: With unsorted PBMCs, a conclusive comparison of naive versus antigen-experienced cells was not possible. Nothing was known about donor CMV status, and this possibly confounded expanded clonotype changes.

With a J-beta primer mix and a sample-barcoded 5' primer, a second PCR ran about 7 to 12 cycles. Every cDNA molecule bore a tag from a template-switch adaptor containing 12 random nucleotides. TCRdb ran MiXCR on the 5' RACE reads and lists one entry per CDR3 protein. This table holds some 900,000 distinct CDR3 sequences, around 26% found once. The CDR3 consists of 15 residues. V lost 6 bases to trimming and J lost 2 bases, with 17 bases between them. Per sample, no less than 5 micrograms of total RNA were extracted. This receptor was taken from a woman older than 75 in good health. This chain links TRBV12-3 or TRBV12-4 with TRBJ2-7; either TRBD1 or TRBD2 may fit D (7 bases each). The sequenced material came from blood. The CDR3 loop reads CASRFSQGGTYEQYF. The CDR3 region has the DNA TGTGCCAGCAGGTTTTCTCAGGGGGGGACCTACGAGCAGTACTTC.